These T cell receptor beta chains were read from a single sample in a study of T cell changes during pregnancy in multiple sclerosis. Assay: immunoSEQ multiplex PCR; the TCRdb copy retains only in-frame clones and omits some. The sample comprises 85,000 to 90,000 clones, about 93% of which are singletons, and roughly 1.7% rests with the top ten. The source material was peripheral blood, sampled after pregnancy. The receptors stem from a female donor in good health, enrolled as a control in a pregnancy study. CDR3s include the opening cysteine and the closing phenylalanine or tryptophan. A D gene is named only where the DNA matches it firmly. Size is stated for part of the rows, as once, few or many counts, or as a class when the clone is expanded.

cdr3_aa cdr3_nt d_call j_call clone_size v_call
CASSLAGGQAGELFF TGCGCCAGCAGCCTAGCGGGAGGGCAGGCCGGGGAGCTGTTTTTT TRBD2 TRBJ2-2 once TRBV5-1
CASSLWTGVTGELFF TGTGCCAGCAGCTTATGGACAGGGGTAACCGGGGAGCTGTTTTTT TRBD1 TRBJ2-2 once TRBV7-8
CASSRGQQETQYF TGCGCCAGCAGCAGGGGACAGCAAGAGACCCAGTACTTC TRBD1 TRBJ2-5 . TRBV5-1
CASSLYVRTPSYEQYF TGTGCCAGCAGTTTATACGTTCGGACACCGTCCTACGAGCAGTACTTC . TRBJ2-7 . TRBV28
CASLAGDTRHTGELFF TGTGCCAGTTTAGCGGGAGACACCAGGCACACCGGGGAGCTGTTTTTT TRBD2 TRBJ2-2 . TRBV19
CAWSIGVTQYF TGTGCCTGGAGTATCGGAGTTACGCAGTATTTT . TRBJ2-3 . TRBV30
CASSLMRGGAETQYF TGTGCCAGCAGTTTAATGCGGGGAGGGGCAGAGACCCAGTACTTC TRBD2 TRBJ2-5 once TRBV28
CASRLDNEQFF TGTGCCAGCAGGTTAGACAATGAGCAGTTCTTC . TRBJ2-1 . TRBV2
CARSPYLRGDFVMNTGELFF TGTGCCAGAAGCCCCTATCTGCGGGGTGATTTTGTGATGAACACCGGGGAGCTGTTTTTT . TRBJ2-2 . TRBV5-3
CASSQAYTGELFF TGCGCCAGCAGCCAAGCATACACCGGGGAGCTGTTTTTT . TRBJ2-2 . TRBV4-1
CASSHGTSEDNEQFF TGTGCCAGCAGCCACGGGACTAGCGAAGACAATGAGCAGTTCTTC TRBD2 TRBJ2-1 . TRBV4-2
CASTSSGYSYEQYF TGCGCCAGCACCTCTAGCGGGTACTCCTACGAGCAGTACTTC TRBD2 TRBJ2-7 . TRBV10-1
CASSQEMGGYQPQHF TGCGCCAGCAGCCAAGAGATGGGGGGTTATCAGCCCCAGCATTTT . TRBJ1-5 . TRBV4-1
CASRLQGYTGELFF TGTGCCAGCAGGCTCCAGGGATACACCGGGGAGCTGTTTTTT . TRBJ2-2 . TRBV28
CASRDTANTEAFF TGTGCCAGCAGGGATACAGCGAACACTGAAGCTTTCTTT . TRBJ1-1 few TRBV2